This T cell receptor (beta chain) originates from a study of T cell responses to AZD1222 COVID-19 vaccine. Study-level points and caveats: White British people made up most donors, females outnumbered males, and clonal diversity was possibly underestimated. Recipients of two AZD1222 doses showed rising Spike-specific TCR breadth and depth. Just six AZD1222 recipients were seropositive at baseline.

From germline, CDR1 is MNHEY and CDR2 SVGAGI. The CDR3 has 15 residues. Trimming took off 4 bases at V and 5 bases at J, with 17 bases between the two ends. TCRdb's copy holds only in-frame clones and misses some; the assay was immunoSEQ multiplex PCR. Of about 190,000 clones in the sample, more than 80% are singletons; the top ten hold roughly 4%. This clone is a singleton in its sample. What it recognizes is unknown. The sequenced sample was peripheral blood, obtained 28 days after the second dose of the MenACWY control vaccine. The chain links TRBV6-5 to TRBJ1-1, with D unresolved. This clonotype was obtained from an adult who received the MenACWY meningococcal vaccine as a control. The CDR3: CASSSDPPRGTEAFF. The CDR3 DNA reads TGTGCCAGCAGTTCGGACCCCCCCCGGGGTACTGAAGCTTTCTTT.